This T cell receptor (beta chain) is from a study of blood T cell repertoires in COVID-19. Produced via immunoSEQ multiplex PCR; TCRdb's table is partial and in-frame only. The data contain around 250,000 clones, approximately 90% of them singletons. V was trimmed by 0 bases and J by 8 bases, leaving 10 bases between them. The CDR3 is 13 amino acids. Sequencing was performed on PBMCs or T cells enriched from blood (not recorded which). V usage is TRBV12-3 or TRBV12-4 and J usage is TRBJ1-1; D remains unclear. The sequence came from a man in his forties who had been exposed to COVID-19. CDR3 amino acids: CASSLAPGTEAFF. The CDR3 DNA sequence: TGTGCCAGCAGTTTAGCGCCGGGTACAGAAGCTTTCTTT.